This TCR beta chain was sequenced during a study of blood T cell repertoires in COVID-19. Generated by immunoSEQ multiplex PCR, the TCRdb table keeps only in-frame clones and is missing some. The profile covers around 300,000 clones, with roughly 88% appearing a single time and 2.5% to 3.5% taken by the ten largest. Germline V gene sequence: CDR1 MNHEY, CDR2 SMNVEV (reference sequence). Trimming removed 3 bases from V and 7 bases from J; junction bases left unmatched: 10. This CDR3 contains 16 residues. V gene TRBV27 combines with J gene TRBJ2-7; TRBD2 aligns across 12 bases. This clonotype was sampled from a woman aged 30 to 39 with COVID-19, enrolled during active disease. The source material was peripheral blood. This chain's CDR3 is CASSFILAGGVGEQYF. The DNA of the CDR3 is TGTGCCAGCAGTTTTATTCTAGCGGGAGGGGTAGGGGAGCAGTACTTC.